This T cell receptor beta chain originates from a study of blood T cell repertoires in COVID-19. The overall study: Samples came from the United States, Italy and Spain, spanning acute and convalescent COVID-19. PBMCs, B-cell-depleted T cells, or T cells were the source of the cDNA or gDNA that made up the material.

Germline assignment: CDR1 MDHEN and CDR2 SYDVKM. This CDR3 has 13 residues. The V and J ends lost 7 bases and 6 bases respectively, with 15 bases between them. Per the authors' pipeline: The assay estimated nucleated cells by amplifying reference gene primers. Generated by immunoSEQ multiplex PCR, the TCRdb table keeps only in-frame clones and is missing some. V and J calls and clone size are those listed in that table; D and trimming were worked out from the DNA. This sample has roughly 65,000 clones; 82% occur once, and the top ten carry 35% to 50%. The chain links TRBV28 to TRBJ1-2, with D possibly being TRBD1 (6 bases). This clonotype was obtained from a human donor in a cohort sampled during active COVID-19. Sequenced input: peripheral blood. CDR3 residues: CASTLQGSDGYTF. The CDR3 DNA reads TGTGCCAGCACCTTACAGGGCTCGGATGGCTACACCTTC.